In this sample, the clone carrying this T cell receptor beta chain turned up a few times. What it binds is unknown. A junction end diverges from the germline sequence, so it may reflect a read error. This entry is derived from a study of cytomegalovirus exposure and HLA in healthy donors. The CDR3 totals 13 residues. Germline CDR1 is SGDLS and CDR2 is YYNGEE. Study-level results: Later analysis found that TCR beta chains associated with HLA were more clonally expanded than other, equally common chains. According to the study, 160 or so TCR beta chains were cytomegalovirus-associated. Immune exposure information comprised only CMV serostatus.

The PCR made use of 60 Vbeta and 13 Jbeta primers. Sequencing used immunoSEQ multiplex PCR; TCRdb keeps in-frame clones, though not all of them. The sample yields some 120,000 clones, over 70% seen once. As for the donors, each was a healthy bone marrow donor. Sequenced sample: PBMCs. The chain recombines TRBV9 with TRBJ2-1; maybe TRBD2 (6 bases). This TCR was recovered from a woman aged 40 to 55 in good health and CMV-seropositive. In DNA, the CDR3 is TGTGCCAGCTTTAGGGACTCCGACAATGAGCAGTTCTTC. Translating gives CASFRDSDNEQFF.